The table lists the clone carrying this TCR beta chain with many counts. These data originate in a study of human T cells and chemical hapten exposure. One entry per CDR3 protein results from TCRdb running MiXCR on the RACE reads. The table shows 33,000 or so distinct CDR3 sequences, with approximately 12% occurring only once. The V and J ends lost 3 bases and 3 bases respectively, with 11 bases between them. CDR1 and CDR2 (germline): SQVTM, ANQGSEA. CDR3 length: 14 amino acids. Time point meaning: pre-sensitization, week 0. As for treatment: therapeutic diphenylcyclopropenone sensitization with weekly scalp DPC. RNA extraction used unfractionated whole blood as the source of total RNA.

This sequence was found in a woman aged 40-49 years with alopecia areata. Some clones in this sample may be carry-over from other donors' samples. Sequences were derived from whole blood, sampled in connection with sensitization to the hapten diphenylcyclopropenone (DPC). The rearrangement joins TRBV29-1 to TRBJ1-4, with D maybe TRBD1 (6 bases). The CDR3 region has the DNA TGCAGCGTTGAGGGGGCCTCGTCTAATGAAAAACTGTTTTTT. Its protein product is CSVEGASSNEKLFF.